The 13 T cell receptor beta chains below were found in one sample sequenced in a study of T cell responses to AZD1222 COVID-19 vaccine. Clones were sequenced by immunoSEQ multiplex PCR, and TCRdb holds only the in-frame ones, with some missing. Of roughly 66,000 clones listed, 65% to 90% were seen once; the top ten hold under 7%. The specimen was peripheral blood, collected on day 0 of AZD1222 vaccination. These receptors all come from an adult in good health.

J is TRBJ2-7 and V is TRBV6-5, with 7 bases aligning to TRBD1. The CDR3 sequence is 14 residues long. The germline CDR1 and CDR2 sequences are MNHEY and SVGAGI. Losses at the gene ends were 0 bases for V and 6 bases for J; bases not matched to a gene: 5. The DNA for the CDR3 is TGTGCCAGCAGTTACTCTGTTACAGGGGTCGAGCAGTACTTC. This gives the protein CASSYSVTGVEQYF.

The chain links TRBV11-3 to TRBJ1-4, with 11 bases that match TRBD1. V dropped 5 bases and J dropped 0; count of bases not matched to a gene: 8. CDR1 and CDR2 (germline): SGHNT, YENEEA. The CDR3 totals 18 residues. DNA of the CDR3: TGTGCCAGCAGCACGGACAGGGGGCTCGAAGCAACTAATGAAAAACTGTTTTTT. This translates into CASSTDRGLEATNEKLFF.

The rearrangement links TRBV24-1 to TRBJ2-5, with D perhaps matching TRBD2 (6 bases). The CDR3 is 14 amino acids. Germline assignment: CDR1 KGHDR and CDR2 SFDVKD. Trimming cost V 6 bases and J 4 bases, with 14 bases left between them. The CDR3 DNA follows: TGTGCCACCAGTCCGGACGGAGGGCGAGAGACCCAGTACTTC. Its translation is CATSPDGGRETQYF.

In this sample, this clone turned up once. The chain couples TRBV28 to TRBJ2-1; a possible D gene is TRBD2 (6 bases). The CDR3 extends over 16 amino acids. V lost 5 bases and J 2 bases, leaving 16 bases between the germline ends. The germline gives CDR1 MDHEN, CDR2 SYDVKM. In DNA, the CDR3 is TGTGCCAGCAGTCCAGCGGGCGGTGGCCCCTACAATGAGCAGTTCTTC. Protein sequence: CASSPAGGGPYNEQFF.

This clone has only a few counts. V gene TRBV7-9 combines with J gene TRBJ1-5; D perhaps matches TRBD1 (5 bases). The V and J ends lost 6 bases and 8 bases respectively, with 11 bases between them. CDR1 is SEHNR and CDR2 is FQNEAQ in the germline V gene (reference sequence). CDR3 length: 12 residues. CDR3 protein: CASSPGAEPQHF. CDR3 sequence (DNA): TGTGCCAGCAGTCCCGGGGCTGAGCCCCAGCATTTT. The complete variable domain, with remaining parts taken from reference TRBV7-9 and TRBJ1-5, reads DTGVSQNPRHKITKRGQNVTFRCDPISEHNRLYWYRQTLGQGPEFLTYFQNEAQLEKSRLLSDRFSAERPKGSFSTLEIQRTEQGDSAMYLCASSPGAEPQHFGDGTRLSIL.

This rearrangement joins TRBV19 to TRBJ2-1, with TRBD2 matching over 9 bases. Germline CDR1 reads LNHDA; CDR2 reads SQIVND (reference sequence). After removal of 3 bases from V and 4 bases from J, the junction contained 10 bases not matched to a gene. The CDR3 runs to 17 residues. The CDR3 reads CASSIKRGEPRYNEQFF. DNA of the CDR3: TGTGCCAGTAGTATTAAGCGGGGGGAACCTCGTTACAATGAGCAGTTCTTC. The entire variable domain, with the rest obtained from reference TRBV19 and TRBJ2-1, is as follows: DGGITQSPKYLFRKEGQNVTLSCEQNLNHDAMYWYRQDPGQGLRLIYYSQIVNDFQKGDIAEGYSVSREKKESFPLTVTSAQKNPTAFYLCASSIKRGEPRYNEQFFGPGTRLTVL.

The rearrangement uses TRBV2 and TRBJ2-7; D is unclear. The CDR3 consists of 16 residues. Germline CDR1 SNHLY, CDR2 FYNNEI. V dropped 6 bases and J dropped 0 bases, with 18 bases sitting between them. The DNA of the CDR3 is TGTGCCAGCAGGGACCCTCGGAGCAGGAACTCCTACGAGCAGTACTTC. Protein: CASRDPRSRNSYEQYF.

CDR3 in DNA: TGTGCCAGTAGTATGGGAAACCTGGGGGGCACAGATACGCAGTATTTT. As protein: CASSMGNLGGTDTQYF. The chain couples TRBV19 to TRBJ2-3, with D tentatively TRBD1 or TRBD2 (5 bases each). Deletions cut 3 bases from V and 1 base from J, with 14 bases between. The CDR3 consists of 16 residues. CDR1 is LNHDA and CDR2 is SQIVND in the germline V gene (reference sequence).

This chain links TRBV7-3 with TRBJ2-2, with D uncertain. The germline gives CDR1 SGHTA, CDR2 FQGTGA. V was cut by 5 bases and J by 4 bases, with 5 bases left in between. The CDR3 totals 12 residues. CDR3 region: CASSHFTGELFF. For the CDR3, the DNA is TGTGCCAGCAGCCATTTCACCGGGGAGCTGTTTTTT.

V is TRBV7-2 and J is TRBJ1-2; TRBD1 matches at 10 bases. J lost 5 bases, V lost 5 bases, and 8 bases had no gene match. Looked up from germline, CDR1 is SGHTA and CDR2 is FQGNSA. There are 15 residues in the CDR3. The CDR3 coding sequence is TGTGCCAGCAGCGCCGGGACAGGGGAGGGGTATGGCTACACCTTC. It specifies CASSAGTGEGYGYTF.

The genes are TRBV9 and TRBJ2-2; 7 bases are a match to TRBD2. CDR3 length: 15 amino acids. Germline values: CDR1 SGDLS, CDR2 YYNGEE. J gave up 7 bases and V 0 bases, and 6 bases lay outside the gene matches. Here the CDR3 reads CASSVDRGGIGELFF. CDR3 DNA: TGTGCCAGCAGCGTAGATAGGGGAGGGATCGGGGAGCTGTTTTTT.

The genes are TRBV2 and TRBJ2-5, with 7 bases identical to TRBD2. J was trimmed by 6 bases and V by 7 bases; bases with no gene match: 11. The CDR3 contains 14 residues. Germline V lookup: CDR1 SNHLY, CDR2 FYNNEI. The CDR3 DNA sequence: TGTGCCAGCAAAGGGAGGGGCGCGTCTAAGACCCAGTACTTC. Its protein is CASKGRGASKTQYF.

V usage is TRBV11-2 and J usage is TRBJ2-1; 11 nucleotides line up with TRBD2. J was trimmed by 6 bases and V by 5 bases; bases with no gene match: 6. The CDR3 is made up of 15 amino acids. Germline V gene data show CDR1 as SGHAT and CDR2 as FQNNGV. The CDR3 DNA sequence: TGTGCCAGCAGCCCCGGACTAGCGGGTCCCAATGAGCAGTTCTTC. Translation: CASSPGLAGPNEQFF. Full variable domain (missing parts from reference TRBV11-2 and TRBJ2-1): EAGVAQSPRYKIIEKRQSVAFWCNPISGHATLYWYQQILGQGPKLLIQFQNNGVVDDSQLPKDRFSAERLKGVDSTLKIQPAKLEDSAVYLCASSPGLAGPNEQFFGPGTRLTVL.